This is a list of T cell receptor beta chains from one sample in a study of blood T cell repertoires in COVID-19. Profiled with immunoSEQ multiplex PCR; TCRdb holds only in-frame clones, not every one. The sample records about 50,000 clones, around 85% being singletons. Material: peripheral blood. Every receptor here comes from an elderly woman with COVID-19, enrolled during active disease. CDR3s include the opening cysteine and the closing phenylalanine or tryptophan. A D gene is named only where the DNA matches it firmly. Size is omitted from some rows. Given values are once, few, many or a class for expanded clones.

CASSQAGEVTYEQYF | TGTGCCAGCAGTCAAGCGGGAGAAGTTACCTACGAGCAGTACTTC | . | TRBJ2-7 | TRBD2 | 15 | TRBV3-1/TRBV3-2
CASSGTAGLVETQYF | TGCGCCAGCAGCGGAACAGCGGGATTGGTAGAGACCCAGTACTTC | . | TRBJ2-5 | TRBD2 | 15 | TRBV5-1
CATLGEKLFF | TGTGCCACCCTAGGTGAAAAACTGTTTTTT | . | TRBJ1-4 | . | 10 | TRBV24-1
CASSPTSGSSEQFF | TGTGCCAGCAGCCCCACTAGCGGGAGTAGTGAGCAGTTCTTC | . | TRBJ2-1 | TRBD2 | 14 | TRBV3-1/TRBV3-2
CASSRQNQPQHF | TGTGCCAGCAGCCGACAAAATCAGCCCCAGCATTTT | . | TRBJ1-5 | . | 12 | TRBV3-1/TRBV3-2
CASSQSAGTSNTDTQYF | TGCGCCAGCAGCCAATCAGCCGGGACATCTAATACAGATACGCAGTATTTT | . | TRBJ2-3 | . | 17 | TRBV4-1
CASSPPRGGNYGYTF | TGTGCCAGCAGCCCCCCAAGAGGGGGCAACTATGGCTACACCTTC | few | TRBJ1-2 | TRBD1 | 15 | TRBV7-8
CASSPAVNEQFF | TGTGCCAGTAGCCCAGCGGTTAATGAGCAGTTCTTC | . | TRBJ2-1 | . | 12 | TRBV19
CASSPPGDTEAFF | TGTGCCAGCTCACCTCCGGGGGATACTGAAGCTTTCTTT | . | TRBJ1-1 | . | 13 | TRBV18
CARSLGETDRVAGELFF | TGTGCCAGAAGCTTAGGAGAGACGGACAGGGTGGCCGGGGAGCTGTTTTTT | . | TRBJ2-2 | . | 17 | TRBV7-5
CAWRPGAVAKNIQYF | TGTGCCTGGAGGCCTGGGGCGGTGGCCAAAAACATTCAGTACTTC | . | TRBJ2-4 | . | 15 | TRBV30
CASSLRVGGYEQYF | TGTGCCAGCAGCTTAAGAGTAGGCGGCTACGAGCAGTACTTC | few | TRBJ2-7 | . | 14 | TRBV7-9
CASSPTKTSGLTSYNEQFF | TGTGCCAGCAGTCCAACCAAGACTAGCGGACTTACCTCCTACAATGAGCAGTTCTTC | few | TRBJ2-1 | TRBD2 | 19 | TRBV6-6
CAISETGHGYTF | TGTGCCATCAGCGAAACGGGACACGGCTACACCTTC | . | TRBJ1-2 | . | 12 | TRBV10-3
CASSSSRDGWETQYF | TGTGCCAGCAGTAGTAGCAGGGATGGTTGGGAGACCCAGTACTTC | . | TRBJ2-5 | . | 15 | TRBV27
CASSFEGLARDTQYF | TGTGCCAGCAGCTTTGAGGGGCTAGCGAGGGATACGCAGTATTTT | once | TRBJ2-3 | . | 15 | TRBV7-2
CASSPRRGQETQYF | TGTGCCAGCTCACCTCGGCGCGGCCAAGAGACCCAGTACTTC | . | TRBJ2-5 | . | 14 | TRBV18
CASSKYGGFSDTQYF | TGTGCCAGCAGTAAGTACGGCGGTTTCTCAGATACGCAGTATTTT | . | TRBJ2-3 | . | 15 | TRBV6-2/TRBV6-3
CASSLVAGQTGEQYF | TGTGCCAGCAGCTTAGTTGCAGGGCAGACAGGAGAGCAGTACTTC | . | TRBJ2-7 | . | 15 | TRBV11-2
CASSPGQTTNEKLFF | TGTGCCAGCAGTCCAGGACAGACAACTAATGAAAAACTGTTTTTT | . | TRBJ1-4 | . | 15 | TRBV28
CASSALPGNTQYF | TGTGCCAGTAGTGCGCTTCCGGGGAATACGCAGTATTTT | once | TRBJ2-3 | . | 13 | TRBV19
CAWSVRLASHNEQFF | TGTGCCTGGAGTGTACGCCTAGCTTCTCACAATGAGCAGTTCTTC | . | TRBJ2-1 | . | 15 | TRBV30
CARASGQGADTQYF | TGTGCCAGGGCCTCCGGACAGGGGGCAGATACGCAGTATTTT | few | TRBJ2-3 | TRBD1 | 14 | TRBV28
CATNGAGLLSTDTQYF | TGTGCCACCAACGGAGCTGGACTACTTAGCACAGATACGCAGTATTTT | . | TRBJ2-3 | . | 16 | TRBV2
CASRWQGNTEAFF | TGCGCCAGCAGGTGGCAGGGGAACACTGAAGCTTTCTTT | . | TRBJ1-1 | . | 13 | TRBV5-1
CATGEGTPNTEAFF | TGTGCCACCGGGGAAGGGACACCGAACACTGAAGCTTTCTTT | . | TRBJ1-1 | . | 14 | TRBV18
CASSQRETSGAGELFF | TGTGCCAGCTCACAACGGGAGACTAGCGGCGCCGGGGAGCTGTTTTTT | . | TRBJ2-2 | TRBD2 | 16 | TRBV18